The table lists the clone carrying this T cell receptor (beta chain) with many counts. TCRdb passed the 5' RACE reads through MiXCR, listing each CDR3 protein once. In the table there are around 40,000 distinct CDR3 sequences, approximately 7.2% of which are singletons. Trimming pared 6 bases from V and 4 bases from J, leaving 20 bases between. Germline lookup yields CDR1 SQVTM and CDR2 ANQGSEA. The length of the CDR3 is 15 residues. Volunteers from a blood bank in Maryland, USA, made up the healthy controls. The data belong to a study of neurological immune-mediated disorders. The chain links TRBV29-1 to TRBJ2-3; D gene uncertain. This sequence was found in a man between 50 and 59 years old in good health. Sequencing was performed on CD4+ T cells from blood. The CDR3 region is CSVTPGRPRSDTQYF. The DNA for the CDR3 is TGCAGCGTCACCCCCGGACGGCCCAGGTCAGATACGCAGTATTTT.